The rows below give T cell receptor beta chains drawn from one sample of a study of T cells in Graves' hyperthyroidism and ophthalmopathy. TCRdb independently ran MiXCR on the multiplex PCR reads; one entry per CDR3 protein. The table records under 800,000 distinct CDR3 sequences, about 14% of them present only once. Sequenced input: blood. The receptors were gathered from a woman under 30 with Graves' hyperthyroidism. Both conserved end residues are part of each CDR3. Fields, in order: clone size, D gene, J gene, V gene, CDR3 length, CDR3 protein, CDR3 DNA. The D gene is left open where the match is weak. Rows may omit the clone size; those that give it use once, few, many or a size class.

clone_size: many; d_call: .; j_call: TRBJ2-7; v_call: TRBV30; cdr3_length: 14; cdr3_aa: CAWRGDMSSYEQYF; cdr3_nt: TGTGCCTGGAGGGGCGACATGTCCTCCTACGAGCAGTACTTC
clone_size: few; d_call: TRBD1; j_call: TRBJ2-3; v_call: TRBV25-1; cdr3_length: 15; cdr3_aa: CASSETGVLSDTQYF; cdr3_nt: TGTGCCAGCAGTGAGACAGGGGTCTTATCAGATACGCAGTATTTT
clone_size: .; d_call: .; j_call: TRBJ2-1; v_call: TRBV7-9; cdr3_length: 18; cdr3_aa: CASSLSSAPSPGDNEQFF; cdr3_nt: TGTGCCAGCAGCTTATCTTCCGCGCCCAGTCCGGGCGACAATGAGCAGTTCTTC
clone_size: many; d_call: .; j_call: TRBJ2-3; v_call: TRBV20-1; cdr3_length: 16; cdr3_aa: CSARDRGRGSTDTQYF; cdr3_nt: TGCAGTGCTAGAGATCGGGGTCGGGGGAGCACAGATACGCAGTATTTT
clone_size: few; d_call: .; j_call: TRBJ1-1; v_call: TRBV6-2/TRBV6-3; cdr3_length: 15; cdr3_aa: CASHRDPRGNTEAFF; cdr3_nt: TGTGCCAGCCATAGGGACCCGAGGGGGAACACTGAAGCTTTCTTT
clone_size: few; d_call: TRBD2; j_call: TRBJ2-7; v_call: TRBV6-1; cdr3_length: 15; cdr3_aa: CASSAGTSGFYEQYF; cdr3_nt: TGTGCCAGCAGTGCCGGGACTAGCGGGTTCTACGAGCAGTACTTC
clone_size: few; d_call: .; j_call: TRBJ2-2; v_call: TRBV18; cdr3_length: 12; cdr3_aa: CASSPLGEELFF; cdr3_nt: TGTGCCAGCTCACCACTCGGCGAGGAGTTGTTTTTT
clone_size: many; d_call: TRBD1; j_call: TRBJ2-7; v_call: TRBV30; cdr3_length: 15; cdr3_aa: CAWRSRAQGDYEQYF; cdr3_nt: TGTGCCTGGAGGTCCAGGGCACAGGGGGACTACGAGCAGTACTTC
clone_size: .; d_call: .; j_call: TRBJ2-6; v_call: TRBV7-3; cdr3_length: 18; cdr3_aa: CASSPPRGPSSGANVLTF; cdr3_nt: TGTGCCAGCTCACCACCGAGGGGCCCAAGCTCTGGGGCCAACGTCCTGACTTTC
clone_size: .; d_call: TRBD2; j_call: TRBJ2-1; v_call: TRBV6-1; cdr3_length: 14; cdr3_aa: CASSRPAGNNEQFF; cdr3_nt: TGTGCCAGCAGTCGTCCAGCGGGAAACAATGAGCAGTTCTTC
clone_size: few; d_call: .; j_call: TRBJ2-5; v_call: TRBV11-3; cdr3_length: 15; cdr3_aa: CASSLGEIYLETQYF; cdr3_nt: TGTGCCAGCAGCTTAGGAGAAATTTATCTGGAGACCCAGTACTTC
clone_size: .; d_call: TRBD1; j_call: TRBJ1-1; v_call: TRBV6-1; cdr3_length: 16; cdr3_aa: CASRVSMGQMNTEAFF; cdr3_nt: TGTGCCAGCAGAGTTTCAATGGGACAGATGAACACTGAAGCTTTCTTT
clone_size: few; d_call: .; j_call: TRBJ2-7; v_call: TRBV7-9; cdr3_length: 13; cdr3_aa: CASSFRGAIEQYF; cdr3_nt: TGTGCCAGCAGCTTCCGGGGGGCGATTGAGCAGTACTTC
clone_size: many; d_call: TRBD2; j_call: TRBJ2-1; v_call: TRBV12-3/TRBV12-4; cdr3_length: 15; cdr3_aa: CASSLVASGRAKQFF; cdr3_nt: TGTGCCAGCAGTTTAGTTGCCAGCGGGAGGGCGAAGCAGTTCTTC
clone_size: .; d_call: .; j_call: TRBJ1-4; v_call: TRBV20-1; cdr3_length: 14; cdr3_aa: CSARRPSTNEKLFF; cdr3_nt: TGCAGTGCTAGAAGACCCTCAACTAATGAAAAACTGTTTTTT
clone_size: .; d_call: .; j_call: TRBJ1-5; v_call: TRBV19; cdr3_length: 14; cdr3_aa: CASSLSVSNQPQHF; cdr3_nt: TGTGCCAGTAGTCTATCCGTTAGCAATCAGCCCCAGCATTTT
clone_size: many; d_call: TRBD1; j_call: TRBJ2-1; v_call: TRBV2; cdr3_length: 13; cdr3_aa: CASKDRVYNEQFF; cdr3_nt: TGTGCCAGCAAGGACAGGGTTTACAATGAGCAGTTCTTC
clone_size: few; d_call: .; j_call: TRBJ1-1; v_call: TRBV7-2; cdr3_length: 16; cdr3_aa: CASSSRGGIYQTEAFF; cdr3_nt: TGTGCCAGCAGCTCGAGGGGGGGTATTTATCAGACTGAAGCTTTCTTT
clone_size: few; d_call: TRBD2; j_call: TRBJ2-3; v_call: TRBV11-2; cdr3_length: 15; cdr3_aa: CASSGLAGVTDTQYF; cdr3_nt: TGTGCCAGCAGCGGACTAGCGGGAGTGACAGATACGCAGTATTTT
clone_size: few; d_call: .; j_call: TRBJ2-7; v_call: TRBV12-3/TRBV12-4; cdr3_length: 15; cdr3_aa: CASSLGRRSPYEQYF; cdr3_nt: TGTGCCAGCAGTTTAGGGCGGAGGAGTCCCTACGAGCAGTACTTC
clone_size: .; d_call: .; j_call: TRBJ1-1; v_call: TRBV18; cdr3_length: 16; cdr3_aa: CASSPGGQMMNTEAFF; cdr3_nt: TGTGCCAGCTCACCAGGGGGGCAGATGATGAACACTGAAGCTTTCTTT
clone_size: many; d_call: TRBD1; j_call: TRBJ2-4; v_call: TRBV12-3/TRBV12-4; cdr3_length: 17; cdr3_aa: CASSQPGQGLAKNIQYF; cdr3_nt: TGTGCCAGCAGTCAACCGGGACAGGGTCTAGCCAAAAACATTCAGTACTTC
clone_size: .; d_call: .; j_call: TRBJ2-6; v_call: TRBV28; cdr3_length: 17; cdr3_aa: CASSFGRGGSGANVLTF; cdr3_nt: TGTGCCAGCAGTTTCGGAAGGGGAGGATCCGGGGCCAACGTCCTGACTTTC
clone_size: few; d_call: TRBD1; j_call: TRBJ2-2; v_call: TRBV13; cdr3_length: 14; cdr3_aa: CASSPQGAAGELFF; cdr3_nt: TGTGCCAGCAGCCCTCAGGGGGCCGCCGGGGAGCTGTTTTTT
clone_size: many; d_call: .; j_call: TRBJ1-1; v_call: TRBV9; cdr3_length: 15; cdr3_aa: CASSVATAPNTEAFF; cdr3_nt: TGTGCCAGCAGCGTCGCGACAGCCCCTAACACTGAAGCTTTCTTT
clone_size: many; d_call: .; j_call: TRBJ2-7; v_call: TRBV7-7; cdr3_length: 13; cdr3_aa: CASSLTVWGEQYF; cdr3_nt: TGTGCCAGCAGCTTAACAGTCTGGGGCGAGCAGTACTTC
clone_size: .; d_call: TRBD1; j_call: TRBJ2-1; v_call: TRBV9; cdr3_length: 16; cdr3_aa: CASSTRGQGFYNEQFF; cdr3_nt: TGTGCCAGCAGCACGAGGGGACAGGGGTTTTACAATGAGCAGTTCTTC
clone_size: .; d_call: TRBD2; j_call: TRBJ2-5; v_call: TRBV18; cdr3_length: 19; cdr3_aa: CASSPAVWELAGDQETQYF; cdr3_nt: TGTGCCAGCTCACCCGCGGTCTGGGAGCTAGCGGGAGATCAAGAGACCCAGTACTTC
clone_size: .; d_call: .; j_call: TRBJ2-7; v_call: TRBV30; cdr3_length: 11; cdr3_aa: CACPRESEQYF; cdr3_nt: TGTGCCTGCCCCAGGGAAAGCGAGCAGTACTTC
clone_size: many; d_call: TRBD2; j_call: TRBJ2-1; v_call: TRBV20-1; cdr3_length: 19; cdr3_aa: CSAIIQQLARDYTINEQFF; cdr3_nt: TGCAGTGCTATTATCCAACAACTAGCTCGGGACTATACCATCAATGAGCAGTTCTTC
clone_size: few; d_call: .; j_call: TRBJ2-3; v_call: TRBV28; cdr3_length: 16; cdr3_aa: CANSSPRGASRDTQYF; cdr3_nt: TGTGCCAACAGTTCCCCCAGGGGGGCGTCGAGAGATACGCAGTATTTT
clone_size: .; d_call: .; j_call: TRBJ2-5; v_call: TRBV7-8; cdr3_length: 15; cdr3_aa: CASSLLVPGQETQYF; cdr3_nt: TGTGCCAGCAGCTTATTAGTTCCAGGTCAAGAGACCCAGTACTTC
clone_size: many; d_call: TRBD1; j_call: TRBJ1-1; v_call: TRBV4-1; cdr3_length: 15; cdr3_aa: CASSQGRQGRTEAFF; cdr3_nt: TGCGCCAGCAGCCAAGGGCGACAGGGGAGGACTGAAGCTTTCTTT
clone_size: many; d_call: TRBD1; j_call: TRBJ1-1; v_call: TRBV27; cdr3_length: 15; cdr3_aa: CASSTTRGQRFRAFF; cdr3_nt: TGTGCCAGCAGCACTACCCGGGGACAGCGCTTCCGAGCTTTCTTT
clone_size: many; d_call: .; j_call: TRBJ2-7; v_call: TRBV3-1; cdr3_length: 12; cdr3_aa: CASSQVLGEQYF; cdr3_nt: TGTGCCAGCAGCCAAGTCTTGGGGGAGCAGTACTTC
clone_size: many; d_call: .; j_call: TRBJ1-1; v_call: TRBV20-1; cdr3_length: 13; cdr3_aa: CSARFRGDTEAFF; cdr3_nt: TGCAGTGCTAGATTCCGGGGGGACACTGAAGCTTTCTTT
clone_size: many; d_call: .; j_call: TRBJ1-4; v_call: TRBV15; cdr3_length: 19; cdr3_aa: CATSRSIIPAGTTNEKLFF; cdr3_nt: TGTGCCACCAGCAGATCAATCATTCCGGCTGGGACAACTAATGAAAAACTGTTTTTT
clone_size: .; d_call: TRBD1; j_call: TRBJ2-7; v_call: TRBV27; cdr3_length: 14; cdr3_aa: CASSLRGQYYEQYF; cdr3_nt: TGTGCCAGCAGTTTAAGGGGGCAGTACTACGAGCAGTACTTC
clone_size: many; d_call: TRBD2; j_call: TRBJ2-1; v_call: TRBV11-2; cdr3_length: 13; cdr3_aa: CASSLISGEGKFF; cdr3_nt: TGTGCCAGCAGCTTAATATCGGGGGAGGGAAAGTTCTTC
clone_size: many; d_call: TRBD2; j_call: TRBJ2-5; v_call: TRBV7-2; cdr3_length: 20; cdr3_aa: CASSFRRSGLAGGPQETQYF; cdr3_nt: TGTGCCAGCAGCTTTCGGAGGTCGGGACTAGCGGGAGGTCCCCAAGAGACCCAGTACTTC
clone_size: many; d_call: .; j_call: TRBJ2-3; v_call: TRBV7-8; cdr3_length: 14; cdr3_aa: CASSLRVQGDTQYF; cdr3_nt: TGTGCCAGCAGCTTAAGGGTCCAGGGGGATACGCAGTATTTT
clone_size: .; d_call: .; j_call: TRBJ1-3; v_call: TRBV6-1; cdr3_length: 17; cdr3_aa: CASRKSPQGSSGNTIYF; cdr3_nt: TGTGCCAGCAGGAAGTCGCCACAGGGTAGCTCTGGAAACACCATATATTTT
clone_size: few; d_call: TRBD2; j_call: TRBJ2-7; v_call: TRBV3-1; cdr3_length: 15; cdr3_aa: CASSRGAGGTYEQYF; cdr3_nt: TGTGCCAGCAGCCGGGGAGCGGGAGGCACCTACGAGCAGTACTTC
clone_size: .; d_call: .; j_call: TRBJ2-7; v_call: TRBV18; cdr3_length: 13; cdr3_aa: CASSSRDVGEQYF; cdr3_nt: TGTGCCAGCTCATCCCGGGACGTTGGCGAGCAGTACTTC
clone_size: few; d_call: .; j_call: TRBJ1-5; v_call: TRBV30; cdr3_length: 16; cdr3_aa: CAWSVRGRGPNQPQHF; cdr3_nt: TGTGCCTGGAGTGTAAGGGGAAGGGGTCCGAATCAGCCCCAGCATTTT